The text below deals with one TCR beta chain. The data were taken from a study of human T cells and chemical hapten exposure. Time point meaning: patch test 2, 6 weeks after DPC sensitization. Treatment reported: therapeutic diphenylcyclopropenone sensitization with weekly scalp DPC. The V gene's germline CDR1 is SGHAT and CDR2 FQNNGV. The junction had 9 bases not matched to a gene; V was cut back by 5 bases and J by 6 bases. This CDR3 is built from 14 residues. TCRdb redid the calling of the RACE reads with MiXCR, one entry per CDR3 protein. The profile shows roughly 380,000 distinct CDR3 sequences, over 6% of them singletons.

This sequence joins TRBV11-2 and TRBJ1-1, with 7 bases aligning to TRBD1. The sequencing here drew on whole blood, taken in connection with sensitization to the hapten diphenylcyclopropenone (DPC). This clonotype originated in a woman aged 18 to 35 with alopecia areata. Some clones in this sample may be carry-over from other donors' samples. For the CDR3, the DNA is TGTGCCAGCAGCGTAAACAGGGGCCGGGCTGAAGCTTTCTTT. Its protein is CASSVNRGRAEAFF.